The clone carrying this TCR beta chain was found once. As yet, its antigen is unknown. This sample is part of a study of T cells in localized non-small cell lung cancer. Study-wide points: In adjacent lung appeared a median roughly 56 of the top 100 tumor clones. Longer overall survival accompanied higher blood T cell density. Uninvolved adjacent lung showed the highest T cell clonality, exceeding tumor.

Sequencing used immunoSEQ multiplex PCR; TCRdb keeps in-frame clones, though not all of them. The sample gives 70,000 to 80,000 clones, more than 70% of which show up once; 20% to 25% is in the top ten. The clonotype was recovered from a woman aged 35-75 years with stage I squamous cell lung carcinoma. Sequences were derived from peripheral blood, sampled before any cancer treatment.

The CDR3 DNA is TGTGCCAGTAGTAAAGGGACACTTTCACCCTATGGCTACACCTTC. It yields the protein CASSKGTLSPYGYTF. The chain combines TRBV19 with TRBJ1-2, with D possibly TRBD1 on 6 matching bases. The CDR3 has 15 residues. The germline CDR1 and CDR2 sequences are LNHDA and SQIVND (reference sequence). V was pared by 4 bases and J by 4 bases, with 16 bases between.